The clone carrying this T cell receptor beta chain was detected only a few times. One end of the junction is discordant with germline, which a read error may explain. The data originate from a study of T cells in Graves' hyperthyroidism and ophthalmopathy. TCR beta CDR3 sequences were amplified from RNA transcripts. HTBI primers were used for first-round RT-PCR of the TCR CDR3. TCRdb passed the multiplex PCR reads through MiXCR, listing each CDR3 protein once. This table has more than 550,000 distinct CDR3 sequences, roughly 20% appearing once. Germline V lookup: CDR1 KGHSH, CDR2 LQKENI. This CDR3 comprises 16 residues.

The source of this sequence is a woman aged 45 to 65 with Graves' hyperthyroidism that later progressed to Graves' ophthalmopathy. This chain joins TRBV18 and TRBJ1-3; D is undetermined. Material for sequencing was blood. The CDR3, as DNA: TGTGCCAGCTCACCAGTGACCGCCGCCTCTGGAGACACCATATATTTT. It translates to CASSPVTAASGDTIYF. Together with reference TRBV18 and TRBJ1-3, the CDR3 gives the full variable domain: NAGVMQNPRHLVRRRGQEARLRCSPMKGHSHVYWYRQLPEEGLKFMVYLQKENIIDESGMPKERFSAEFPKEGPSILRIQQVVRGDSAAYFCASSPVTAASGDTIYFGEGSWLTVV.